The 29 T cell receptor beta chains below all came from one sample that was sequenced in a study of T cells in Graves' hyperthyroidism and ophthalmopathy. Authors of the study amplified TCR beta CDR3 regions from RNA transcripts. The study used the HTBI primer set for a first-round RT-PCR of the TCR CDR3. TCRdb passed the multiplex PCR reads through MiXCR, listing each CDR3 protein once. The top ten hold 6.5% to 9% of the sample, which has hundreds of thousands of distinct CDR3 sequences, just under 45% seen once. The specimen was peripheral blood or thyroid tissue (not recorded which). These receptors were obtained from an adult man with Graves' disease, either hyperthyroidism or ophthalmopathy (not recorded which).

This chain connects TRBV2 to TRBJ1-2; D perhaps matches TRBD1 (5 bases). The V end lost 1 base, the J end lost 7 bases, and 25 bases lay between the germline ends. The CDR3 loop spans 18 amino acids. Germline loops: CDR1 SNHLY, CDR2 FYNNEI. CDR3: CASSEVESAGPSGSGYTF. The CDR3, as DNA: TGTGCCAGCAGTGAAGTTGAGTCGGCAGGGCCCTCTGGGAGTGGCTACACCTTC.

For this clonotype: Possible read error: a much larger clone is one base away. The rearrangement links TRBV12-3 or TRBV12-4 to TRBJ2-3; D is unclear. The CDR3 has 11 amino acids. CDR3 nucleotide sequence: TGTGCCGGCAGTTTCACAGATACGCAGTATTTT. It specifies CAGSFTDTQYF.

As for this clonotype: Since no conserved phenylalanine or tryptophan closes the CDR3, a read error is the likely cause. The rearrangement uses TRBV10-3 and TRBJ2-7; D could derive from TRBD1 or TRBD2 (6 bases each). The V and J ends lost 6 bases and 5 bases respectively, with 26 bases between them. This CDR3 region has 17 residues. Germline V gives CDR1 ENHRY, CDR2 SYGVKD. The CDR3 loop reads CAISPAGPGHQPHEQYL. The CDR3 DNA follows: TGTGCCATCAGCCCGGCGGGACCGGGACACCAACCCCACGAGCAGTACCTC.

This clonotype was seen many times. The chain has TRBV7-2 and TRBJ2-2, with TRBD2 matching 14 bases. The CDR3 extends over 18 amino acids. J gave up 7 bases and V 6 bases, and 13 bases lay outside the gene matches. Germline V CDR1 and CDR2: SGHTA, FQGNSA. The CDR3 loop reads CASRMTSGGAQSVGELFF. CDR3 in DNA: TGTGCCAGCAGGATGACTAGCGGGGGGGCCCAGAGCGTCGGGGAGCTGTTTTTT.

The chain is built from TRBV7-2 and TRBJ1-5; D is unclear. This CDR3 spans 14 amino acids. In germline, CDR1 is SGHTA, CDR2 FQGNSA. V was shortened by 3 bases and J by 3 bases, with 9 bases between the two germline ends. This CDR3 is CASSFPRPNQPQHF. DNA for the CDR3: TGTGCCAGCAGCTTTCCCAGGCCCAATCAGCCCCAGCATTTT. Using reference TRBV7-2 and TRBJ1-5 for the parts outside the CDR3, the full variable domain is GAGVSQSPSNKVTEKGKDVELRCDPISGHTALYWYRQSLGQGLEFLIYFQGNSAPDKSGLPSDRFSAERTGGSVSTLTIQRTQQEDSAVYLCASSFPRPNQPQHFGDGTRLSIL.

This clonotype was observed a few times. The chain links TRBV20-1 to TRBJ1-1; 7 bases line up with TRBD1. The CDR3 sequence is 18 residues long. V shed 1 base and J 6 bases; nucleotides not matched to a gene: 20. Looked up from germline, CDR1 is DFQATT and CDR2 is SNEGSKA (reference sequence). The DNA of the CDR3 is TGCAGTGCTAGAGGGGGGGACAGTAGAATAACTCGGCGGTCTGAAGCTTTCTTT. Encoded protein: CSARGGDSRITRRSEAFF.

This chain uses TRBV29-1 with TRBJ2-7; D unresolved. V gave up 6 bases and J gave up 2 bases, with 17 bases separating them. There are 14 residues in the CDR3. CDR1 and CDR2 (germline): SQVTM, ANQGSEA. CDR3 coding DNA: TGCAGCGTCAGTCTTACAGCTACCCCCTACGAGCAGTACTTC. Its protein is CSVSLTATPYEQYF.

V usage is TRBV2 and J usage is TRBJ1-1; D is perhaps TRBD1 (6 bases). The length of the CDR3 is 17 residues. V lost 11 bases and J lost 2, with 27 bases in between. CDR1 is SNHLY, CDR2 FYNNEI, per germline. The CDR3, as DNA: TGTGCCTGGAGTGGGTGGCAGGGGATAGGAGGAAACACTGAAGCTTTCTTT. It specifies CAWSGWQGIGGNTEAFF.

The gene calls are TRBV29-1 and TRBJ2-5, with 7 bases matching TRBD2. Losses at the gene ends were 8 bases for V and 5 bases for J; bases not matched to a gene: 8. The CDR3 contains 12 residues. Germline CDR1 and CDR2: SQVTM and ANQGSEA. The DNA for the CDR3 is TGCAGCTTTAGCGGGCGCAAGGAGACCCAGTACTTC. It translates to CSFSGRKETQYF.

This chain uses TRBV19 with TRBJ2-2; D remains unclear. Deletions cut 0 bases from V and 2 bases from J, with 10 bases between. The germline V gene encodes CDR1 LNHDA and CDR2 SQIVND (reference sequence). The CDR3 consists of 16 residues. CDR3 sequence reads: CASSIERRINTGELFF. For the CDR3, the DNA is TGTGCCAGTAGTATAGAACGGCGTATAAACACCGGGGAGCTGTTTTTT.

V and J are TRBV20-1 and TRBJ1-5; 7 nucleotides agree with TRBD1. J gave up 3 bases and V 6 bases, and 5 bases lay outside the gene matches. CDR3 size: 13 residues. CDR1 DFQATT and CDR2 SNEGSKA come from the germline V gene (reference sequence). The CDR3 loop reads CSAQGQINQPQHF. DNA of the CDR3: TGCAGTGCGCAGGGACAGATCAATCAGCCCCAGCATTTT.

This clonotype was detected once. This chain links TRBV7-8 with TRBJ1-4; maybe TRBD1 (6 bases). This CDR3 comprises 14 residues. Germline V lookup: CDR1 SGHVS, CDR2 FQNEAQ. V lost 5 bases and J 10 bases, leaving 17 bases between the germline ends. CDR3 nucleotides: TGTGCCAGCAGCGCACAGGGTGTGTGGGGAAAACTGTTTTTT. Amino acids: CASSAQGVWGKLFF.

This clonotype was picked up a small number of times. V is TRBV20-1 and J is TRBJ2-5; perhaps D is TRBD1 or TRBD2 (6 bases each). Trimming took off 2 bases at V and 7 bases at J, with 17 bases between the two ends. Per the germline V gene, CDR1 is DFQATT and CDR2 is SNEGSKA (reference sequence). CDR3 size: 14 residues. In DNA form, the CDR3 reads TGCAGTGCTAGAACAGGGACTGGTACTGCGACCCAGTACTTC. As protein: CSARTGTGTATQYF.

The chain is built from TRBV7-9 and TRBJ1-2; tentatively, D is TRBD1 (5 bases). The V gene lost 4 bases and the J gene lost 1 base, with 16 bases spanning the gap. The CDR3 covers 16 residues. CDR1 is SEHNR, CDR2 FQNEAQ, per germline (reference sequence). This chain's CDR3 is CASSSGTARLNYGYTF. CDR3 nucleotides: TGTGCCAGCAGCTCGGGGACTGCCAGACTTAACTATGGCTACACCTTC.

Concerning this clonotype itself: The junction and the germline gene differ at one end; a read error may be behind it. The chain recombines TRBV6-5 with TRBJ2-2; TRBD2 matches 7 bases. Germline V lookup: CDR1 MNHEY, CDR2 SVGAGI. The CDR3 has 14 residues. CDR3 DNA sequence: TGTGCCAGCAGTAACTCCAGGACTAGCGGGGAGCTGTTTTTT. It yields the protein CASSNSRTSGELFF.

Comments on this clonotype: At one end, the junction sequence differs from germline, possibly due to a read error. The chain links TRBV7-9 to TRBJ2-7, with D possibly being TRBD1 or TRBD2 (5 bases each). The CDR3 loop spans 16 amino acids. Germline lookup yields CDR1 SEHNR and CDR2 FQNEAQ (reference sequence). The CDR3 sequence: CTSSLGTVADGYEQYF. CDR3 nucleotides: TGCACCAGCAGCTTGGGGACCGTTGCGGATGGCTACGAGCAGTACTTC.

V is TRBV25-1 and J is TRBJ1-6, with 8 bases that match TRBD1. The CDR3 consists of 14 residues. Per the germline V gene, CDR1 is MGHDK and CDR2 is SYGVNS. V shed 7 bases, J shed 14 bases, and the junction held 13 bases outside the gene matches. The CDR3 spells CASMNRGGIETLHF. Here the CDR3 DNA reads TGTGCCAGCATGAACAGGGGGGGGATTGAGACCCTCCACTTT.

V gene TRBV20-1 combines with J gene TRBJ2-5; TRBD2 is a possible D gene (6 bases). The CDR3 contains 13 residues. Trimming pared 3 bases from V and 0 bases from J, leaving 8 bases between. From germline, CDR1 is DFQATT and CDR2 SNEGSKA (reference sequence). CDR3 nucleotides: TGCAGTGCTAGTGGGGGGAACCAAGAGACCCAGTACTTC. It is translated as CSASGGNQETQYF.

The chain employs TRBV12-5 and TRBJ1-5; D uncertain. Germline assignment: CDR1 LGHNT and CDR2 FRNRAP. With 7 bases removed from V and 0 bases from J, the gap between germline ends came to 13 bases. The CDR3 is 15 amino acids. The CDR3 reads CASALTGISNQPQHF. The CDR3 nucleotides read TGTGCTAGTGCCTTGACTGGTATTAGCAATCAGCCCCAGCATTTT.

This clonotype was seen a handful of times. V gene TRBV9 combines with J gene TRBJ2-2, with no clear D. The CDR3 has 16 residues. The germline V gene encodes CDR1 SGDLS and CDR2 YYNGEE. V lost 0 bases to trimming and J lost 0 bases, with 9 bases between them. The DNA of the CDR3 is TGTGCCAGCAGCGTAGCATACAGCTCGAACACCGGGGAGCTGTTTTTT. It translates to CASSVAYSSNTGELFF. Supplemented by reference TRBV9 and TRBJ2-2, the full variable domain reads DSGVTQTPKHLITATGQRVTLRCSPRSGDLSVYWYQQSLDQGLQFLIQYYNGEERAKGNILERFSAQQFPDLHSELNLSSLELGDSALYFCASSVAYSSNTGELFFGEGSRLTVL.

The chain employs TRBV12-3 or TRBV12-4 and TRBJ2-7; D not certain. V was trimmed by 4 bases and J by 0 bases, leaving 10 bases between them. There are 14 residues in the CDR3. CDR3 nucleotide sequence: TGTGCCAGCAGTTCCACAGTGAACTCCTACGAGCAGTACTTC. Its translation: CASSSTVNSYEQYF.

V gene TRBV5-1 combines with J gene TRBJ1-2, with 7 bases fitting TRBD1. The CDR3 loop spans 14 amino acids. With 4 bases clipped from V and 4 bases from J, the junction kept 7 bases outside the gene matches. Germline lookup yields CDR1 SGHRS and CDR2 YFSETQ. The CDR3 loop is CASSTGDTSYGYTF. The CDR3 DNA reads TGCGCCAGCAGCACAGGGGACACCTCCTATGGCTACACCTTC.

This clonotype was picked up a small number of times. The J gene is TRBJ1-2, the V gene TRBV12-3 or TRBV12-4, with 10 nucleotides matching TRBD1. With V trimmed by 8 bases and J by 8 bases, 11 bases remained unmatched. The CDR3 has 14 residues. CDR3 loop: CASSPGTGVQGYTF. The DNA of the CDR3 is TGTGCCAGCTCCCCCGGGACAGGGGTTCAAGGCTACACCTTC.

This clonotype has at least ten counts. V and J are TRBV19 and TRBJ1-5, with D possibly being TRBD1 (6 bases). Trimming took 5 bases from V and 0 from J, leaving 14 bases between them. Germline lookup yields CDR1 LNHDA and CDR2 SQIVND (reference sequence). The CDR3 extends over 16 amino acids. The CDR3 nucleotides read TGTGCCAGTAGTCCCCCGGCACAGGGTAGCAATCAGCCCCAGCATTTT. Amino acids: CASSPPAQGSNQPQHF.

The gene calls are TRBV7-9 and TRBJ1-1; D unresolved. The CDR3 is 15 residues long. Per the germline V gene, CDR1 is SEHNR and CDR2 is FQNEAQ (reference sequence). Trimming shortened V by 5 bases and J by 1 base, and 14 bases separated the two germline ends. The CDR3 loop reads CASSVDHQPNTEAFF. The CDR3 DNA follows: TGTGCCAGCAGCGTAGATCACCAACCGAACACTGAAGCTTTCTTT.

The rearrangement joins TRBV4-1 to TRBJ2-7; D is uncertain. Trimming took off 0 bases at V and 6 bases at J, with 12 bases between the two ends. The length of the CDR3 is 14 residues. CDR1 is MGHRA, CDR2 YSYEKL, per germline. This CDR3 is CASSQDHGSREQYF. CDR3 in DNA: TGCGCCAGCAGCCAAGATCACGGCAGCCGCGAGCAGTACTTC.

The chain recombines TRBV29-1 with TRBJ1-6; 7 nucleotides match TRBD1. Germline V gene lookup returns CDR1 SQVTM and CDR2 ANQGSEA. The CDR3 contains 15 residues. The CDR3 here is CSSPLRQGNNSPLHF. DNA for the CDR3: TGCAGTTCCCCTCTCCGACAGGGCAACAATTCACCCCTCCACTTT.

The chain uses TRBV6-4 and TRBJ1-3; D perhaps matches TRBD1 (5 bases). Germline values: CDR1 MRHNA, CDR2 SNTAGT. The CDR3 runs to 16 residues. V gave up 2 bases and J gave up 8 bases, with 19 bases separating them. This CDR3 reads CASSDLTANYGYTIYF. The CDR3 nucleotides are TGTGCCAGCAGTGACCTGACAGCGAACTATGGCTACACCATATATTTT.

The table lists this clonotype with a few counts. The J gene is TRBJ1-6, the V gene TRBV20-1, with D uncertain. The germline V and J ends were trimmed by 5 bases and 1 base, with 6 bases remaining between them. Germline V gene lookup returns CDR1 DFQATT and CDR2 SNEGSKA (reference sequence). The CDR3 spans 13 residues. The CDR3 nucleotides are TGCAGTGCTGGTGGTTCCTATAATTCACCCCTCCACTTT. It translates to CSAGGSYNSPLHF.